The 17 T cell receptor beta chains below come from one sample, sequenced in a study of T cells after yellow fever vaccination. TCRdb independently ran MiXCR on the 5' RACE reads; one entry per CDR3 protein. The sample shows tens of thousands of distinct CDR3 sequences, approximately 7% of them seen only once. Specimen: CD8+ T cells sorted from PBMCs, collected 5 days after the first yellow fever vaccination. Receptor source: a man aged 18 to 29 who received the YFV17D yellow fever vaccine.

This clonotype showed up many times. This sequence joins TRBV11-2 and TRBJ1-6, with D perhaps matching TRBD1 (6 bases). The V end lost 6 bases, the J end lost 10 bases, and 16 bases lay between the germline ends. This CDR3 has 14 residues. CDR1 is SGHAT, CDR2 FQNNGV, per germline. As DNA, the CDR3 is TGTGCCAGCAGTCTTGGGGGGCTGTACTCACCCCTCCACTTT. It specifies CASSLGGLYSPLHF.

This clonotype has ten or more counts. The chain combines TRBV7-9 with TRBJ2-1; tentatively, D is TRBD2 (6 bases). Germline lookup yields CDR1 SEHNR and CDR2 FQNEAQ (reference sequence). This CDR3 contains 14 residues. Trimming removed 1 base at V and 11 bases at J, with 15 bases between. For the CDR3, the DNA is TGTGCCAGCAGCTTAGTGGGGACTCCCAACCAGCAGTTCTTC. Its translation: CASSLVGTPNQQFF. The complete variable domain, with remaining parts taken from reference TRBV7-9 and TRBJ2-1, reads DTGVSQNPRHKITKRGQNVTFRCDPISEHNRLYWYRQTLGQGPEFLTYFQNEAQLEKSRLLSDRFSAERPKGSFSTLEIQRTEQGDSAMYLCASSLVGTPNQQFFGPGTRLTVL.

This clonotype was recorded at least ten times. The rearrangement joins TRBV7-9 to TRBJ2-1, with 7 nucleotides matching TRBD1. V lost 8 bases and J lost 4; bases outside the gene matches: 5. The CDR3 loop spans 13 amino acids. Germline-derived CDR1 and CDR2 are SEHNR and FQNEAQ (reference sequence). In DNA form, the CDR3 reads TGTGCCAGCGCTGGACAGGCTTACAATGAGCAGTTCTTC. This sequence encodes CASAGQAYNEQFF.

This rearrangement joins TRBV23-1 to TRBJ1-5, with D uncertain. TRBV23-1 is sorted into the ORF group, with uncertain function. The CDR3 is 14 amino acids. V lost 2 bases and J lost 7, with 12 bases in between. The CDR3 sequence: CASSQDPGGQPQHF. DNA of the CDR3: TGCGCCAGCAGTCAAGACCCCGGCGGGCAGCCCCAGCATTTT.

This chain joins TRBV20-1 and TRBJ1-4; D is possibly TRBD1 (6 bases). V was pared by 0 bases and J by 10 bases, with 15 bases between. Germline V gene sequence: CDR1 DFQATT, CDR2 SNEGSKA (reference sequence). The CDR3 runs 14 residues. In DNA, the CDR3 is TGCAGTGCTAGAGACAACAGGGTGGCTAGAAAACTGTTTTTT. It specifies CSARDNRVARKLFF.

A word on this clonotype: At one end, the junction sequence differs from germline, possibly due to a read error. This chain links TRBV4-1 with TRBJ2-7; TRBD1 agrees at 9 bases. CDR1 and CDR2 (germline): MGHRA, YSYEKL. This CDR3 is built from 16 residues. CDR3 coding DNA: TGCGCCAGCAGTCCCCAGCCGGGACAGGGCCCCTACGAGCAGAACTTC. Translated, it gives CASSPQPGQGPYEQNF.

V is TRBV7-9 and J is TRBJ2-1; D is tentatively TRBD1 or TRBD2 (5 bases each). The ends were cut back, 1 base at V and 8 bases at J, with 9 bases in the middle. There are 13 residues in the CDR3. Germline V gene lookup returns CDR1 SEHNR and CDR2 FQNEAQ (reference sequence). The CDR3 nucleotides are TGTGCCAGCAGCTTAGGGGGACGCGATGAGCAGTTCTTC. Its protein is CASSLGGRDEQFF.

This clonotype was seen ten or more times. The chain has TRBV4-1 and TRBJ2-1; TRBD2 agrees at 9 bases. CDR3 length: 15 amino acids. The J segment lost 7 bases and the V segment lost 3 bases, leaving 7 bases of the junction unmatched. Germline V gene data show CDR1 as MGHRA and CDR2 as YSYEKL. CDR3 sequence (DNA): TGCGCCAGCAGCCAGCCGGGACTAGCTGGAAATGAGCAGTTCTTC. Its translation is CASSQPGLAGNEQFF.

The table lists this clonotype with many counts. The CDR3 coding sequence is TGTGCCAGCAGCCAAGAAAGGGGGGGCCTCTACAATGAGCAGTTCTTC. It encodes CASSQERGGLYNEQFF. The chain joins TRBV3-1 to TRBJ2-1, with a possible D match to TRBD2 (7 bases). The CDR3 contains 16 residues. Per germline, CDR1 LGHDT and CDR2 YNNKEL (reference sequence). The V end lost 0 bases, the J end lost 3 bases, and 12 bases lay between the germline ends.

A word on this clonotype: A read error may explain this, as a much larger clone is one base away. CDR3 bases: TGTGCCAGCAGTGGAGAAACCTTTCAGCGCCCCGGCGAGCAGTTCTTC. This translates into CASSGETFQRPGEQFF. This sequence joins TRBV25-1 and TRBJ2-1, with D unresolved. The CDR3 consists of 16 residues. Trimming took off 4 bases at V and 10 bases at J, with 23 bases between the two ends. CDR1 is MGHDK and CDR2 is SYGVNS in the germline V gene.

The V call is TRBV7-2, the J call TRBJ2-7, with 8 bases lining up with TRBD2. CDR1 and CDR2 (germline): SGHTA, FQGNSA. The junction had 10 bases not matched to a gene; V was cut back by 5 bases and J by 4 bases. This CDR3 has 15 residues. The CDR3 DNA reads as TGTGCCAGCAGCCCCCTAGCGGGCATACCATACGAGCAGTACTTC. This gives the protein CASSPLAGIPYEQYF.

This chain uses TRBV29-1 with TRBJ2-7; no clear D. Per the germline V gene, CDR1 is SQVTM and CDR2 is ANQGSEA. The germline V and J ends were trimmed by 3 bases and 2 bases, with 8 bases remaining between them. This CDR3 has 12 amino acids. This CDR3 reads CSVDSGTYEQYF. CDR3 sequence (DNA): TGCAGCGTTGACTCGGGTACCTACGAGCAGTACTTC.

The table lists this clonotype with a few counts. The rearrangement links TRBV5-8 to TRBJ2-1, with D possibly being TRBD2 (6 bases). This CDR3 comprises 14 residues. Between the trimmed V and J ends, which lost 4 bases and 6 bases, there was a span of 14 bases. Germline V gene data show CDR1 as SGHTS and CDR2 as YDEGEE. The CDR3 sequence: CASSHRETTNEQFF. CDR3 DNA sequence: TGTGCCAGCAGCCACCGGGAGACCACCAATGAGCAGTTCTTC.

The gene calls are TRBV7-3 and TRBJ1-2; 7 positions agree with TRBD1. CDR1 SGHTA and CDR2 FQGTGA come from the germline V gene. The trim removed 4 bases at V and 4 bases at J, leaving 9 bases unmatched. The CDR3 runs to 15 residues. The DNA of the CDR3 is TGTGCCAGCAGCTGGATTCGGGACAGACTCTATGGCTACACCTTC. Translation gives CASSWIRDRLYGYTF.

This clonotype showed up just a few times. The chain employs TRBV12-3 or TRBV12-4 and TRBJ1-2; possible D gene TRBD1, 5 bases. Deletions cut 1 base from V and 8 bases from J, with 8 bases between. The CDR3 consists of 12 residues. The CDR3 coding sequence is TGTGCCAGCAGTTTAGGGGGGATGGGCTACACCTTC. It codes for CASSLGGMGYTF.

Worth noting for this clonotype: Its ends do not fully match the called genes, so a read error is possible. The chain links TRBV6-5 to TRBJ1-1; the match to TRBD1 covers 9 bases. Germline loops: CDR1 MNHEY, CDR2 SVGAGI. The length of the CDR3 is 15 residues. CDR3 nucleotides: TGTGCCAGCGGTTACTCGACAGGGGGGAACACTGAAGCTTTCTTT. Translated: CASGYSTGGNTEAFF.

The genes are TRBV28 and TRBJ2-1; 12 nucleotides align to TRBD2. V lost 5 bases and J lost 8; bases outside the gene matches: 10. CDR1 is MDHEN, CDR2 SYDVKM, per germline. The CDR3 has 16 amino acids. CDR3 region: CASSTTSGGTLYEQFF. DNA of the CDR3: TGTGCCAGCAGTACCACTAGCGGGGGGACTCTCTATGAGCAGTTCTTC.